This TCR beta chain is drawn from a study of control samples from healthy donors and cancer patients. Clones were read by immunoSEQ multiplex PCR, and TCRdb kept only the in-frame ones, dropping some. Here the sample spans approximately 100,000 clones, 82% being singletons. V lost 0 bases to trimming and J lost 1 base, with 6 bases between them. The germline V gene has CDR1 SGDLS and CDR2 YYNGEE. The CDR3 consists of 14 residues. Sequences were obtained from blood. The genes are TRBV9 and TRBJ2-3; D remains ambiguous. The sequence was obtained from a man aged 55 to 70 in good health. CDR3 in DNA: TGTGCCAGCAGCGTAGAATGGGGCACAGATACGCAGTATTTT. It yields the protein CASSVEWGTDTQYF. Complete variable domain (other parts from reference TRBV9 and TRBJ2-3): DSGVTQTPKHLITATGQRVTLRCSPRSGDLSVYWYQQSLDQGLQFLIQYYNGEERAKGNILERFSAQQFPDLHSELNLSSLELGDSALYFCASSVEWGTDTQYFGPGTRLTVL.